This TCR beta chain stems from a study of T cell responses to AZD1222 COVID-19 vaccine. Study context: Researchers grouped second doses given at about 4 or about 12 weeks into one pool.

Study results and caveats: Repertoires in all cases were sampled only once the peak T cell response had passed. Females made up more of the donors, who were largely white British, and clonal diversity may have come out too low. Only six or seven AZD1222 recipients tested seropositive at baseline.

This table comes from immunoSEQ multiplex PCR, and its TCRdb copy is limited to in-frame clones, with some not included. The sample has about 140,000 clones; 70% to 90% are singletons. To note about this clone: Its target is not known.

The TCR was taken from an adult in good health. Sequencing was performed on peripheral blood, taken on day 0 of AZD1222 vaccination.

The chain's CDR3 is CSASWQILAKNIQYF. In DNA, the CDR3 is TGCAGTGCTAGTTGGCAGATACTAGCCAAAAACATTCAGTACTTC. This rearrangement joins TRBV20-1 to TRBJ2-4, with D uncertain. The germline CDR1 and CDR2 sequences are DFQATT and SNEGSKA (reference sequence). The CDR3 contains 15 residues. V was trimmed by 3 bases and J by 0 bases, leaving 12 bases between them.